Following are 22 T cell receptor beta chains from one sample sequenced in a study of T cell clonotyping in hematopoietic cell transplantation. The time point was: recipient sample about 28 days before transplant, after cytoreduction. Data came from immunoSEQ multiplex PCR; TCRdb stores just in-frame clones and leaves some out. The sample has some 9,400 clones, roughly 90% seen once; the top ten hold around 26%. The sequencing used peripheral blood mononuclear cells, collected before stem cell transplant. These receptor sequences come from a woman between 55 and 75 years old with acute myeloid leukemia. Some clones in this sample may be carry-over from other donors' samples.

This chain connects TRBV6-7 to TRBJ2-7, with 11 bases aligning to TRBD2. TRBV6-7 is classed as an ORF, of uncertain function. This CDR3 comprises 14 residues. V was clipped by 8 bases and J by 7 bases; unmatched bases: 10. CDR3 coding DNA: TGTGCCAGCGGTGGTAGCGGGAGGGCGGGGGAGCAGTACGTC. Translation: CASGGSGRAGEQYV.

The V gene is TRBV27, the J gene TRBJ1-1; a possible D gene is TRBD1 (6 bases). Germline V lookup: CDR1 MNHEY, CDR2 SMNVEV (reference sequence). The length of the CDR3 is 18 residues. V was cut by 5 bases and J by 1 base, with 23 bases left in between. CDR3 coding DNA: TGTGCCAGCAGTAAACAGGGAGGAGGGTTACGTCGGAACACTGAAGCTTTCTTT. This sequence encodes CASSKQGGGLRRNTEAFF.

This clone was detected once. The chain has TRBV7-8 and TRBJ1-1, with D possibly being TRBD1 (5 bases). With 5 bases removed from V and 1 base from J, the gap between germline ends came to 17 bases. The CDR3 consists of 16 residues. CDR1 and CDR2 (germline): SGHVS, FQNEAQ. This chain's CDR3 is CASSARGGVGNTEAFF. CDR3 bases: TGTGCCAGCAGCGCCCGGGGAGGGGTTGGGAACACTGAAGCTTTCTTT.

The V gene is TRBV6-5, the J gene TRBJ2-7; D tentatively reads TRBD1 or TRBD2 (5 bases each). Germline V CDR1 and CDR2: MNHEY, SVGAGI. CDR3 length: 14 amino acids. The ends were cut back, 0 bases at V and 8 bases at J, with 14 bases in the middle. CDR3 coding DNA: TGTGCCAGCAGTTACTCTGGGGACCCCAACAAGCAGTACTTC. Its protein is CASSYSGDPNKQYF.

This clone has just one count. The chain is built from TRBV30 and TRBJ1-5; 7 bases fit TRBD1. The CDR3 totals 15 residues. Germline lookup yields CDR1 GTSNPN and CDR2 SVGIG (reference sequence). Germline trimming cut 4 bases from V and 2 bases from J; bases unmatched to any gene: 8. CDR3 DNA sequence: TGTGCCTGGACTGAAAGGGGGCGAGGCAATCAGCCCCAGCATTTT. It codes for CAWTERGRGNQPQHF.

The sample holds a few counts of this clone. The rearrangement uses TRBV4-1 and TRBJ1-2; the match to TRBD1 covers 7 bases. This CDR3 comprises 13 residues. The J segment lost 7 bases and the V segment lost 4 bases, leaving 6 bases of the junction unmatched. Germline V gene sequence: CDR1 MGHRA, CDR2 YSYEKL. The CDR3 sequence is CASSPMGQIGYTF. In DNA form, the CDR3 reads TGCGCCAGCAGCCCCATGGGACAGATTGGCTACACCTTC.

V is TRBV5-4 and J is TRBJ2-2; no definite D call. The CDR3 spans 13 residues. The germline V and J ends were trimmed by 0 bases and 2 bases, with 2 bases remaining between them. Germline CDR1 reads SGHNT; CDR2 reads YYREEE (reference sequence). Here the CDR3 reads CASSLVNTGELFF. CDR3 DNA sequence: TGTGCCAGCAGCTTGGTTAACACCGGGGAGCTGTTTTTT.

As regards this clone: At one end, the junction sequence differs from germline, possibly due to a read error. The chain uses TRBV6-1 and TRBJ2-6, with D tentatively TRBD1 (5 bases). Germline V gene data show CDR1 as MNHNS and CDR2 as SASEGT. The CDR3 consists of 12 residues. The CDR3: CARRDGANVLTF. Written as DNA, the CDR3 is TGTGCCCGCAGGGATGGGGCCAACGTCCTGACTTTC.

The J gene is TRBJ2-5, the V gene TRBV19; D is possibly TRBD1 (6 bases). Germline CDR1 LNHDA, CDR2 SQIVND (reference sequence). CDR3 length: 16 amino acids. Trimming stripped 3 bases from V and 2 bases from J, with 16 bases between. The CDR3 spells CASSMAFAGAQETQYF. In DNA, the CDR3 is TGTGCCAGTAGTATGGCCTTTGCAGGGGCGCAAGAGACCCAGTACTTC.

This sequence joins TRBV19 and TRBJ1-1; 12 nucleotides agree with TRBD1. The V and J ends lost 5 bases and 0 bases, in that order; junction bases with no gene match: 10. The CDR3 consists of 18 residues. The germline V gene encodes CDR1 LNHDA and CDR2 SQIVND (reference sequence). As DNA, the CDR3 is TGTGCCAGTAGTTTTATCGGGGACAGGGGGCCTCTGAACACTGAAGCTTTCTTT. Its protein is CASSFIGDRGPLNTEAFF.

The CDR3 here is CASSPPGTGSPGYTF. The CDR3 bases are TGTGCCAGCAGTCCACCCGGGACAGGGTCTCCCGGGTACACCTTC. The rearrangement links TRBV6-5 to TRBJ1-2, with TRBD1 matching 9 bases. CDR1 is MNHEY and CDR2 is SVGAGI in the germline V gene. CDR3 length: 15 residues. Trimming removed 5 bases from V and 11 bases from J; junction bases left unmatched: 15.

The chain carries TRBV5-7 and TRBJ1-2; 7 bases agree with TRBD1. TRBV5-7 is identified as an open reading frame with a role that is uncertain. Trimming at V came to 5 bases and at J to 8 bases, leaving 12 bases not matched to a gene. This CDR3 spans 14 amino acids. This CDR3 reads CASRYRQGVGGYTF. CDR3 nucleotides: TGTGCCAGCAGATACCGTCAGGGGGTGGGGGGCTACACCTTC.

The rearrangement uses TRBV11-2 and TRBJ2-1; 9 positions agree with TRBD2. J gave up 3 bases and V 5 bases, and 5 bases lay outside the gene matches. Germline V gene data show CDR1 as SGHAT and CDR2 as FQNNGV. The CDR3 spans 15 residues. Here the CDR3 DNA reads TGTGCCAGCAGCGAGACTAGCGGAGACTACAATGAGCAGTTCTTC. Translating gives CASSETSGDYNEQFF.

The chain combines TRBV29-1 with TRBJ2-3, with D perhaps TRBD1 (5 bases). The CDR3 extends over 14 amino acids. With 4 bases removed from V and 2 bases from J, the gap between germline ends came to 13 bases. Germline CDR1 SQVTM, CDR2 ANQGSEA. The CDR3 DNA is TGCAGCGTTGTGGCAGGGCCGGTCACAGATACGCAGTATTTT. Residues: CSVVAGPVTDTQYF.

Here the CDR3 DNA reads TGTGCCAGCAGCTTAGATCAGGGGAATCCACAAGAGACCCAGTACTTC. This sequence encodes CASSLDQGNPQETQYF. The rearrangement joins TRBV11-3 to TRBJ2-5; maybe TRBD1 (6 bases). The germline gives CDR1 SGHNT, CDR2 YENEEA. This CDR3 comprises 16 residues. V was shortened by 0 bases and J by 2 bases, with 13 bases between the two germline ends.

The chain uses TRBV27 and TRBJ2-5; 10 bases line up with TRBD2. The CDR3 contains 16 residues. Germline-derived CDR1 and CDR2 are MNHEY and SMNVEV (reference sequence). V dropped 0 bases and J dropped 5; count of bases not matched to a gene: 6. This CDR3 is CASSLSPSGSWETQYF. Here the CDR3 DNA reads TGTGCCAGCAGTTTATCCCCTAGCGGGAGTTGGGAGACCCAGTACTTC.

The V call is TRBV27, the J call TRBJ2-2; tentatively, D is TRBD1 (5 bases). Germline V gene data show CDR1 as MNHEY and CDR2 as SMNVEV (reference sequence). Trimming shortened V by 5 bases and J by 4 bases, and 8 bases separated the two germline ends. The CDR3 is 13 residues long. CDR3 in amino acids: CASSPGLTGELFF. The CDR3 nucleotides read TGTGCCAGCAGTCCAGGGCTCACCGGGGAGCTGTTTTTT.

The chain combines TRBV28 with TRBJ1-4, with D maybe TRBD1 (6 bases). Trimming removed 8 bases from V and 7 bases from J, with 11 bases in between. Germline CDR1 MDHEN, CDR2 SYDVKM. The CDR3 is 12 residues long. CDR3 sequence: CASEQGSEKLFF. The CDR3 DNA follows: TGTGCCAGCGAACAGGGTAGTGAAAAACTGTTTTTT.

In this sample, this clone turned up once. This chain links TRBV2 with TRBJ2-1, with unresolved D. Trimming left V 10 bases short and J 6 bases short, with 16 bases between. Germline V gene data show CDR1 as SNHLY and CDR2 as FYNNEI. The CDR3 loop spans 13 amino acids. Here the CDR3 reads CAIQLVKGNEQFF. The CDR3 DNA sequence: TGTGCCATCCAGTTAGTGAAGGGCAATGAGCAGTTCTTC.

A few counts support this clone. The chain carries TRBV6-5 and TRBJ1-1; tentative D call: TRBD1 (6 bases). The V and J ends lost 3 bases and 6 bases respectively, with 11 bases between them. The CDR3 sequence is 13 residues long. Germline loops: CDR1 MNHEY, CDR2 SVGAGI. Here the CDR3 DNA reads TGTGCCAGCAGTTATGGGGGGCTCTCTGAAGCTTTCTTT. Its protein product is CASSYGGLSEAFF.

CDR3 amino acids: CASSSGDSYEQYF. The CDR3 DNA is TGTGCCAGCAGTTCGGGGGACTCCTACGAGCAGTACTTC. The gene calls are TRBV27 and TRBJ2-7; the D gene is possibly TRBD2 (6 bases). V was trimmed by 4 bases and J by 0 bases, leaving 7 bases between them. The V gene's germline CDR1 is MNHEY and CDR2 SMNVEV (reference sequence). The CDR3 is 13 residues long.

This clone was observed a few times. The V and J genes are TRBV11-3 and TRBJ1-4; D is unresolved. The length of the CDR3 is 15 residues. CDR1 SGHNT and CDR2 YENEEA come from the germline V gene. The V end was cut by 5 bases, the J end by 4 bases, with 14 bases between. The CDR3, as DNA: TGTGCCAGCAGCCTCACCGGAGGGAATAATGAAAAACTGTTTTTT. It yields the protein CASSLTGGNNEKLFF.